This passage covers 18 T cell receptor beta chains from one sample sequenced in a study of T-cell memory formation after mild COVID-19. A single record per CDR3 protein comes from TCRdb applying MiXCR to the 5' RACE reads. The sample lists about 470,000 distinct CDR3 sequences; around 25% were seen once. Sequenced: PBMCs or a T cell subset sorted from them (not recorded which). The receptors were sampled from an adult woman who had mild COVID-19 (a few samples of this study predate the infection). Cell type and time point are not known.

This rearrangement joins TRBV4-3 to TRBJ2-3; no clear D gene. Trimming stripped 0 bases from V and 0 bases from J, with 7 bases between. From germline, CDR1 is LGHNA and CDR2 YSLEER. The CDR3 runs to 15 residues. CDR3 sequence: CASSQDMGSTDTQYF. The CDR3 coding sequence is TGCGCCAGCAGCCAAGATATGGGGAGCACAGATACGCAGTATTTT.

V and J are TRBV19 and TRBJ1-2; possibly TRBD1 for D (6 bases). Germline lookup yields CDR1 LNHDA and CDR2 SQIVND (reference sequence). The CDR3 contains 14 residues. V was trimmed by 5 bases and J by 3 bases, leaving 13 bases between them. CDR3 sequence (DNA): TGTGCCAGTAGTCCAGGGGTAGGGGACTATGGCTACACCTTC. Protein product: CASSPGVGDYGYTF. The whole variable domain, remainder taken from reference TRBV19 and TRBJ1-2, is DGGITQSPKYLFRKEGQNVTLSCEQNLNHDAMYWYRQDPGQGLRLIYYSQIVNDFQKGDIAEGYSVSREKKESFPLTVTSAQKNPTAFYLCASSPGVGDYGYTFGSGTRLTVV.

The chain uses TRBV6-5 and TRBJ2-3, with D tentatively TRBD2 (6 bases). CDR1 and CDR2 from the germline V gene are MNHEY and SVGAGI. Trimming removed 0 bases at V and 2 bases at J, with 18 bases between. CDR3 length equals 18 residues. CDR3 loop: CASSYSSRFGGVTDTQYF. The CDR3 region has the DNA TGTGCCAGCAGTTACTCGAGTAGGTTCGGGGGAGTCACAGATACGCAGTATTTT.

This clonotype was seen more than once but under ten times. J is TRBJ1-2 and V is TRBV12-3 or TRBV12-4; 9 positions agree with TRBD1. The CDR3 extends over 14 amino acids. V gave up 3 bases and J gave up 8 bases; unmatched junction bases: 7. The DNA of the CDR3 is TGTGCCAGCAGTTTGGGACAGGGAGTAAGGGGCTACACCTTC. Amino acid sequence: CASSLGQGVRGYTF.

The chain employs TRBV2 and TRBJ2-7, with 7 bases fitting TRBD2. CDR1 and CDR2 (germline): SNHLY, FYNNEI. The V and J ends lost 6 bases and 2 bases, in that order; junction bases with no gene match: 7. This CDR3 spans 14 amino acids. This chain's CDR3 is CASRLLASAYEQYF. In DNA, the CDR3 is TGTGCCAGCAGGCTACTAGCGTCTGCCTACGAGCAGTACTTC. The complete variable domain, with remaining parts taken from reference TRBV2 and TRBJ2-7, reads EPEVTQTPSHQVTQMGQEVILRCVPISNHLYFYWYRQILGQKVEFLVSFYNNEISEKSEIFDDQFSVERPDGSNFTLKIRSTKLEDSAMYFCASRLLASAYEQYFGPGTRLTVT.

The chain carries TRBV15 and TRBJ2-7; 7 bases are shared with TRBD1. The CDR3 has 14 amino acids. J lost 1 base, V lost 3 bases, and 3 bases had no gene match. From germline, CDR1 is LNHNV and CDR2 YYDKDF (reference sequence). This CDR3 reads CATSRDRQSYEQYF. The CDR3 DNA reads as TGTGCCACCAGCAGGGACAGGCAATCCTACGAGCAGTACTTC.

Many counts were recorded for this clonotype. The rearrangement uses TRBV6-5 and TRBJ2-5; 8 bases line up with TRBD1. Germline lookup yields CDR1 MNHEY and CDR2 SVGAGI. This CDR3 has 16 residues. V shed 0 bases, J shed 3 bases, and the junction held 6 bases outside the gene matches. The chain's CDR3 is CASSYSQTGEKETQYF. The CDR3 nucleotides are TGTGCCAGCAGTTACTCGCAGACAGGGGAAAAAGAGACCCAGTACTTC.

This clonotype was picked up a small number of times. CDR3 sequence (DNA): TGTGCCAGCAGCCCGCTCGCGGGAGGGCCAGCAGATACGCAGTATTTT. Its translation: CASSPLAGGPADTQYF. The V and J genes are TRBV7-2 and TRBJ2-3, with 9 bases matching TRBD2. The CDR3 covers 16 residues. Unmatched junction bases numbered 10, after V lost 5 bases and J lost 4 bases. CDR1 is SGHTA and CDR2 is FQGNSA in the germline V gene.

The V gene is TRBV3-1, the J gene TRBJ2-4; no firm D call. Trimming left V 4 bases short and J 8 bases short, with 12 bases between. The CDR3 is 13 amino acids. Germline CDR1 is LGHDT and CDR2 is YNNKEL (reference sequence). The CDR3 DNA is TGTGCCAGCAGCCGTAACGGGTTCGACATTCAGTACTTC. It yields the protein CASSRNGFDIQYF.

The CDR3 is CASLPGSEAFF. CDR3 bases: TGCGCCAGCCTCCCGGGTTCTGAAGCTTTCTTT. The chain joins TRBV4-1 to TRBJ1-1; D not resolved. Looked up from germline, CDR1 is MGHRA and CDR2 is YSYEKL. V gave up 8 bases and J gave up 6 bases, with 10 bases separating them. The CDR3 is 11 amino acids.

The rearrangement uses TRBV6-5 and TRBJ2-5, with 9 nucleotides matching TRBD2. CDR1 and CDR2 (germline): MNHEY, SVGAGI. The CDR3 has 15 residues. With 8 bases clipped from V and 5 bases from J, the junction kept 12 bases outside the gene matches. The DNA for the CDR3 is TGTGCCAGCGGGTACAGGGGACTAGCTTGGGAGACCCAGTACTTC. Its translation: CASGYRGLAWETQYF.

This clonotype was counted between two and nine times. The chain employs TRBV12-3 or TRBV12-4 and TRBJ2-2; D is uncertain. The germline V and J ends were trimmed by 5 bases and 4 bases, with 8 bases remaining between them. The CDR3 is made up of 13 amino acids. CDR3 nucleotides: TGTGCCAGCAGTCTGAAGGTCACCGGGGAGCTGTTTTTT. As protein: CASSLKVTGELFF.

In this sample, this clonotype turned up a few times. This CDR3 reads CATSDRDYPINEQFF. CDR3 DNA: TGTGCCACCAGTGATAGGGACTATCCGATCAATGAGCAGTTCTTC. The chain uses TRBV24-1 and TRBJ2-1; 7 nucleotides agree with TRBD2. Germline V CDR1 and CDR2: KGHDR, SFDVKD. V lost 3 bases and J lost 6; bases outside the gene matches: 7. This CDR3 is built from 15 residues.

The CDR3 loop reads CASSQDGTGTETQYF. CDR3 coding DNA: TGTGCCAGCAGCCAAGACGGGACAGGAACCGAGACCCAGTACTTC. V and J are TRBV4-2 and TRBJ2-5, with 8 bases matching TRBD1. V trimming: 0 bases; J trimming: 5 bases; junction bases outside the gene matches: 5. Germline lookup yields CDR1 LGHNA and CDR2 YNFKEQ. The CDR3 is 15 amino acids.

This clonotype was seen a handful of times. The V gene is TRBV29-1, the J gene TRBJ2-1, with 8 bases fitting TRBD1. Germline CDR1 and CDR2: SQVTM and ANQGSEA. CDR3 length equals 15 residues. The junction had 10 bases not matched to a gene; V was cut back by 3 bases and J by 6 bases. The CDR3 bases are TGCAGCGTTGAGGGGGCACCGGGACAGGTCAATGAGCAGTTCTTC. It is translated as CSVEGAPGQVNEQFF.

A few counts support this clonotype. The CDR3 loop is CASSSYGEAYEQYF. The CDR3 nucleotides are TGCGCCAGCAGCTCCTACGGGGAAGCCTACGAGCAGTACTTC. The chain combines TRBV5-1 with TRBJ2-7, with a tentative D call TRBD2 (5 bases). The germline V gene has CDR1 SGHRS and CDR2 YFSETQ. The CDR3 spans 14 residues. V lost 3 bases, J lost 2 bases, and 12 bases lay in between. Variable domain in full (rest from reference TRBV5-1 and TRBJ2-7): KAGVTQTPRYLIKTRGQQVTLSCSPISGHRSVSWYQQTPGQGLQFLFEYFSETQRNKGNFPGRFSGRQFSNSRSEMNVSTLELGDSALYLCASSSYGEAYEQYFGPGTRLTVT.

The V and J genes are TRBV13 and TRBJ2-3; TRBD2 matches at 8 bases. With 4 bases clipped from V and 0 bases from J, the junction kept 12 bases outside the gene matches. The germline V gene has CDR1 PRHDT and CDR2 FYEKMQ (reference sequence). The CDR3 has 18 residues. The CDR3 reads CASSSGASGFASTDTQYF. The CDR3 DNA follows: TGTGCCAGCAGCTCCGGGGCTAGCGGGTTTGCTAGCACAGATACGCAGTATTTT.

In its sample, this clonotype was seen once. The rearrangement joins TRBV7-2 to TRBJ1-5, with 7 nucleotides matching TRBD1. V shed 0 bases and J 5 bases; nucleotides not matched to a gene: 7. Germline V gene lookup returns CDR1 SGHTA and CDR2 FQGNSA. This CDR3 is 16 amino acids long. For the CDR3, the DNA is TGTGCCAGCAGCTTAGCGGTAACAGGGGATTATCAGCCCCAGCATTTT. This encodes CASSLAVTGDYQPQHF.